The clone carrying this T cell receptor (beta chain) was observed a handful of times. The antigen remains unidentified. This CDR3 is also generated by other DNA sequences in the sample. The sample is drawn from a study of siplizumab effects on memory and regulatory T cells. Some clones are missing from TCRdb's copy, which holds only in-frame ones; the method was immunoSEQ multiplex PCR. Of over 95,000 clones listed, just over 90% are singletons. Overall study results and limits: Treg-derived clones made up an average of approximately 64% of mappable alloreactive CD4+ clones with siplizumab and about 26% in controls. Confirmation was lacking for the suppressive function of proliferating Tregs derived from siplizumab cultures. The naive T cell population seemed more diverse than memory cells and seemed a major contributor to the alloresponse.

CDR1 is MNHEY and CDR2 is SVGAGI in the germline V gene. This CDR3 is built from 16 residues. Germline trimming cut 3 bases from V and 6 bases from J; bases unmatched to any gene: 7. The chain recombines TRBV6-5 with TRBJ2-2, with 10 nucleotides matching TRBD2. The sample taken for sequencing was non-Treg CD4+ T cells sorted from blood. This clonotype originated in a human donor in good health. The CDR3: CASSYLSGGAAGELFF. The CDR3 region has the DNA TGTGCCAGCAGTTATTTGAGCGGGGGGGCCGCCGGGGAGCTGTTTTTT.